Shown below are 32 T cell receptor beta chains from a single sample sequenced in a study of technical replicates of blood from several donors (dated by TCRdb to about 2017). The library was obtained by the immunoSEQ multiplex PCR assay. The clones in this table, taken by TCRdb from immuneACCESS, are in-frame only. Not every clone is retained; where verified, under half of the shortfall comes from an unresolved V gene, and the cause of the rest is unknown. Across this sample there are about 81,000 clones, with 90% to 96% seen only once. The ten largest account for about 0.36% of the sample. The sample was T cells isolated from PBMCs. The receptors derive from a human donor in good health.

The count of this clone is one. The chain combines TRBV5-4 with TRBJ1-2; 7 nucleotides agree with TRBD1. Unmatched junction bases numbered 4, after V lost 2 bases and J lost 6 bases. This CDR3 has 13 residues. Germline V lookup: CDR1 SGHNT, CDR2 YYREEE (reference sequence). CDR3 nucleotides: TGTGCCAGCAGCTTACAGGGGATTAATGGCTACACCTTC. Its protein is CASSLQGINGYTF. Full variable domain (missing parts from reference TRBV5-4 and TRBJ1-2): ETGVTQSPTHLIKTRGQQVTLRCSSQSGHNTVSWYQQALGQGPQFIFQYYREEENGRGNFPPRFSGLQFPNYSSELNVNALELDDSALYLCASSLQGINGYTFGSGTRLTVV.

The V gene is TRBV18, the J gene TRBJ2-7; 7 bases line up with TRBD1. The CDR3 contains 14 residues. Per the germline V gene, CDR1 is KGHSH and CDR2 is LQKENI. V dropped 1 base and J dropped 5; count of bases not matched to a gene: 5. The CDR3 is CASSPLYRGDEQYF. DNA of the CDR3: TGTGCCAGCTCACCACTTTACAGGGGCGACGAGCAGTACTTC.

The chain recombines TRBV7-6 with TRBJ2-7; 9 bases map to TRBD1. Looked up from germline, CDR1 is SGHVS and CDR2 is FNYEAQ. V lost 1 base to trimming and J lost 6 bases; unmatched junction nucleotides: 10. The CDR3 loop spans 16 amino acids. The CDR3 nucleotides are TGTGCCAGCAGCTTAGGATCTGGGACAGGGATCGCCGAGCAGTACTTC. It is translated as CASSLGSGTGIAEQYF.

This chain links TRBV4-3 with TRBJ1-3; D perhaps matches TRBD1 (5 bases). The germline V gene encodes CDR1 LGHNA and CDR2 YSLEER. V gave up 1 base and J gave up 2 bases, with 9 bases separating them. CDR3 length: 15 residues. The CDR3 region has the DNA TGCGCCAGCAGCCAAGCAGGGCCTCCTGGAAACACCATATATTTT. Translated, it gives CASSQAGPPGNTIYF.

This chain uses TRBV7-3 with TRBJ2-1; 16 bases are shared with TRBD2. The CDR3 has 16 amino acids. CDR1 is SGHTA, CDR2 FQGTGA, per germline. V was pared by 4 bases and J by 9 bases, with 6 bases of the junction left unmatched. The CDR3 DNA reads as TGTGCCAGCAGCTCCGGGACTAGCGGGAGGGCCTCTGAGCAGTTCTTC. It yields the protein CASSSGTSGRASEQFF.

The chain uses TRBV5-4 and TRBJ1-2, with D possibly TRBD1 on 6 matching bases. V was cut by 1 base and J by 5 bases, with 9 bases left in between. The CDR3 contains 13 residues. Germline V lookup: CDR1 SGHNT, CDR2 YYREEE (reference sequence). CDR3 DNA sequence: TGTGCCAGCAGCTTGCAGGGGCCTTATGGCTACACCTTC. Protein sequence: CASSLQGPYGYTF.

CDR3 loop: CSVGLGAETQYF. The CDR3 coding sequence is TGCAGCGTTGGCCTGGGGGCCGAGACCCAGTACTTC. V gene TRBV29-1 combines with J gene TRBJ2-5; D may be TRBD1 (6 bases). This CDR3 contains 12 residues. The ends were cut back, 4 bases at V and 5 bases at J, with 11 bases in the middle. The germline V gene has CDR1 SQVTM and CDR2 ANQGSEA.

The chain is built from TRBV11-1 and TRBJ2-2; tentatively, D is TRBD2 (6 bases). This CDR3 has 14 amino acids. V was shortened by 3 bases and J by 5 bases, with 10 bases between the two germline ends. Germline V gene data show CDR1 as SGHAT and CDR2 as FQDESV (reference sequence). This CDR3 reads CASSLEGDTGELFF. The CDR3 bases are TGTGCCAGCAGCTTGGAGGGCGATACCGGGGAGCTGTTTTTT.

The rearrangement links TRBV10-3 to TRBJ1-3; 7 bases are a match to TRBD1. V shed 11 bases and J 5 bases; nucleotides not matched to a gene: 3. The CDR3 totals 11 residues. Per germline, CDR1 ENHRY and CDR2 SYGVKD. The CDR3 region is CAVQGRNTIYF. The CDR3 coding sequence is TGTGCCGTACAGGGGCGAAACACCATATATTTT.

The chain combines TRBV19 with TRBJ2-1; weak D call: TRBD2 (7 bases). CDR1 and CDR2 from the germline V gene are LNHDA and SQIVND (reference sequence). CDR3 length: 16 residues. The V end lost 0 bases, the J end lost 10 bases, and 19 bases lay between the germline ends. The CDR3 bases are TGTGCCAGTAGTATAGATCGGGGAGGGCCACAGGGAGAGCAGTTCTTC. It translates to CASSIDRGGPQGEQFF.

This clone was detected only a few times. The rearrangement uses TRBV7-8 and TRBJ2-7; 11 nucleotides align to TRBD2. V was pared by 5 bases and J by 2 bases, with 5 bases of the junction left unmatched. The V gene's germline CDR1 is SGHVS and CDR2 FQNEAQ. This CDR3 region has 15 residues. CDR3 residues: CASSVGLAVTYEQYF. The CDR3 DNA reads as TGTGCCAGCAGCGTGGGACTAGCGGTGACCTACGAGCAGTACTTC.

This chain connects TRBV5-6 to TRBJ1-1; D remains ambiguous. Germline V gives CDR1 SGHDT, CDR2 YYEEEE. V shed 2 bases and J shed 1 base, with 3 bases lying between them. There are 12 residues in the CDR3. CDR3 in DNA: TGTGCCAGCAGCTTCGGGAACACTGAAGCTTTCTTT. It encodes CASSFGNTEAFF.

The CDR3 region has the DNA TGTGCCAGCAGCTTACTCGGGAGTACGTACGAGCAGTACTTC. This translates into CASSLLGSTYEQYF. The chain is built from TRBV11-3 and TRBJ2-7; D might be TRBD2 (6 bases). The CDR3 sequence is 14 residues long. In germline, CDR1 is SGHNT, CDR2 YENEEA. Trimming removed 2 bases at V and 4 bases at J, with 12 bases between.

The CDR3 sequence is CASSQDIASGYPTQYF. The CDR3 DNA reads as TGCGCCAGCAGCCAAGATATCGCTAGCGGGTACCCCACGCAGTATTTT. The chain couples TRBV4-3 to TRBJ2-3, with 8 bases aligning to TRBD2. CDR1 is LGHNA, CDR2 YSLEER, per germline. The CDR3 runs 16 residues. J was trimmed by 9 bases and V by 0 bases; bases with no gene match: 11.

The chain is built from TRBV6-5 and TRBJ1-2; no reliable D call. Germline CDR1 and CDR2: MNHEY and SVGAGI. Between the trimmed V and J ends, which lost 10 bases and 2 bases, there was a span of 8 bases. The CDR3 is 11 amino acids. For the CDR3, the DNA is TGTGCCACTAAAGCAAACTATGGCTACACCTTC. Encoded protein: CATKANYGYTF.

The chain carries TRBV19 and TRBJ1-2; 12 bases match TRBD1. Germline CDR1 reads LNHDA; CDR2 reads SQIVND (reference sequence). The CDR3 runs 15 residues. V shed 5 bases, J shed 4 bases, and the junction held 5 bases outside the gene matches. The CDR3 reads CASSFGTGGSYGYTF. The CDR3 nucleotides are TGTGCCAGTAGTTTCGGGACAGGGGGCAGCTATGGCTACACCTTC.

The rearrangement links TRBV30 to TRBJ2-7; D is ambiguous. CDR1 GTSNPN and CDR2 SVGIG come from the germline V gene (reference sequence). The CDR3 has 11 residues. V was clipped by 2 bases and J by 4 bases, with 6 bases between them. The CDR3 loop is CAWSPLYEQYF. In DNA form, the CDR3 reads TGTGCCTGGAGTCCACTTTACGAGCAGTACTTC.

The chain recombines TRBV27 with TRBJ1-4; 7 bases are shared with TRBD1. The CDR3 contains 14 residues. Germline V gene lookup returns CDR1 MNHEY and CDR2 SMNVEV (reference sequence). V lost 6 bases to trimming and J lost 4 bases; unmatched junction nucleotides: 5. The CDR3 is CASSQGQFNEKLFF. DNA for the CDR3: TGTGCCAGCAGCCAGGGACAGTTTAATGAAAAACTGTTTTTT.

This chain connects TRBV25-1 to TRBJ2-3; TRBD2 agrees at 8 bases. Germline V gives CDR1 MGHDK, CDR2 SYGVNS. The J segment lost 4 bases and the V segment lost 4 bases, leaving 4 bases of the junction unmatched. The CDR3 extends over 14 amino acids. DNA for the CDR3: TGTGCCAGCAGTGGCGGGACTAGGGCAGATACGCAGTATTTT. Its protein product is CASSGGTRADTQYF.

This chain joins TRBV10-2 and TRBJ2-7, with 8 bases fitting TRBD2. Germline CDR1 WSHSY, CDR2 SAAADI. The CDR3 runs 16 residues. With 6 bases clipped from V and 1 base from J, the junction kept 11 bases outside the gene matches. The CDR3 loop is CASRDEWASGSYEQYF. CDR3 sequence (DNA): TGCGCCAGCAGGGACGAATGGGCTAGCGGGTCCTACGAGCAGTACTTC.

This clone was observed a handful of times. The V gene is TRBV7-8, the J gene TRBJ2-7, with D unclear. Germline CDR1 reads SGHVS; CDR2 reads FQNEAQ. CDR3 length: 15 amino acids. The V end was cut by 0 bases, the J end by 6 bases, with 15 bases between. The DNA of the CDR3 is TGTGCCAGCAGCTTAGCGTTCTATGGGCAGGCCGAGCAGTACTTC. This translates into CASSLAFYGQAEQYF.

This chain connects TRBV7-8 to TRBJ2-2; 8 positions agree with TRBD1. The CDR3 extends over 17 amino acids. Germline V CDR1 and CDR2: SGHVS, FQNEAQ. V was clipped by 3 bases and J by 0 bases; unmatched bases: 6. The CDR3 spells CASSFKGGQANTGELFF. The CDR3 nucleotides are TGTGCCAGCAGCTTCAAAGGGGGACAGGCGAACACCGGGGAGCTGTTTTTT.

A note on this clone: The same CDR3 is also encoded by other DNA sequences in this sample. This chain connects TRBV6-5 to TRBJ1-1; the match to TRBD1 covers 7 bases. The junction had 1 base not matched to a gene; V was cut back by 0 bases and J by 3 bases. Germline loops: CDR1 MNHEY, CDR2 SVGAGI. The CDR3 is 14 amino acids. The CDR3 loop reads CASSYSTGDTEAFF. Here the CDR3 DNA reads TGTGCCAGCAGTTACTCCACAGGGGACACTGAAGCTTTCTTT.

The chain is built from TRBV2 and TRBJ2-7; D is unclear. The V end was cut by 7 bases, the J end by 2 bases, with 12 bases between. Germline CDR1 is SNHLY and CDR2 is FYNNEI. This CDR3 region has 13 residues. Here the CDR3 DNA reads TGTGCCAGCATAAAGCTTTTTCCCTACGAGCAGTACTTC. Translated: CASIKLFPYEQYF.

V is TRBV5-4 and J is TRBJ2-1; perhaps TRBD2 as D (9 bases). V was trimmed by 2 bases and J by 7 bases, leaving 31 bases between them. This CDR3 region has 20 residues. Germline values: CDR1 SGHNT, CDR2 YYREEE (reference sequence). CDR3 in amino acids: CASSFLRTGILAGEENEQFF. The CDR3 DNA reads as TGTGCCAGCAGCTTCCTCCGGACAGGGATACTAGCGGGCGAAGAAAATGAGCAGTTCTTC.

This clone was seen only once. This rearrangement joins TRBV9 to TRBJ1-2; 9 nucleotides line up with TRBD1. There are 15 residues in the CDR3. Looked up from germline, CDR1 is SGDLS and CDR2 is YYNGEE. V lost 1 base, J lost 4 bases, and 5 bases stayed unmatched. The DNA of the CDR3 is TGTGCCAGCAGCGTAAGGGGGACAGGGATCTATGGCTACACCTTC. It yields the protein CASSVRGTGIYGYTF.

The V gene is TRBV2, the J gene TRBJ1-2; D is uncertain. The germline gives CDR1 SNHLY, CDR2 FYNNEI. V lost 2 bases and J lost 2, with 9 bases in between. The CDR3 has 14 amino acids. In nucleotides, the CDR3 is TGTGCCAGCAGTGAACAGGCCCCCAACTATGGCTACACCTTC. It codes for CASSEQAPNYGYTF.

V usage is TRBV13 and J usage is TRBJ2-6, with 7 bases lining up with TRBD1. The length of the CDR3 is 18 residues. Germline CDR1 is PRHDT and CDR2 is FYEKMQ (reference sequence). V shed 5 bases and J 1 base; nucleotides not matched to a gene: 11. The CDR3: CASSPRQGLRSGANVLTF. CDR3 nucleotide sequence: TGTGCCAGCAGCCCCAGACAGGGTCTTCGGTCTGGGGCCAACGTCCTGACTTTC.

V and J are TRBV9 and TRBJ1-1, with D possibly TRBD1 on 5 matching bases. This CDR3 contains 13 residues. Germline V CDR1 and CDR2: SGDLS, YYNGEE. V was trimmed by 3 bases and J by 3 bases, leaving 9 bases between them. The CDR3 is CASSDQGDTEAFF. The CDR3 DNA sequence: TGTGCCAGCAGCGACCAAGGGGACACTGAAGCTTTCTTT.

The V gene is TRBV19, the J gene TRBJ2-2, with 7 bases that match TRBD2. CDR1 and CDR2 (germline): LNHDA, SQIVND (reference sequence). This CDR3 contains 15 residues. J gave up 5 bases and V 5 bases, and 8 bases lay outside the gene matches. DNA for the CDR3: TGTGCCAGTAGTCAGTCGGGAGGTCTTACCGGGGAGCTGTTTTTT. Its protein product is CASSQSGGLTGELFF.

This clone has just one count. The rearrangement links TRBV5-1 to TRBJ1-1, with unresolved D. This CDR3 contains 15 residues. The germline V gene has CDR1 SGHRS and CDR2 YFSETQ. V shed 2 bases and J shed 3 bases, with 14 bases lying between them. CDR3 in DNA: TGCGCCAGCAGCTTAGAACGGGTCTCATACACTGAAGCTTTCTTT. It codes for CASSLERVSYTEAFF.

The CDR3 is CASSWTGKSNNEQFF. DNA of the CDR3: TGTGCCAGTAGTTGGACAGGGAAGTCCAACAATGAGCAGTTCTTC. This sequence joins TRBV19 and TRBJ2-1, with 8 bases fitting TRBD1. V gave up 5 bases and J gave up 5 bases; unmatched junction bases: 8. The CDR3 covers 15 residues. In germline, CDR1 is LNHDA, CDR2 SQIVND (reference sequence).